This T cell receptor (beta chain) originates from a study of cytomegalovirus exposure and HLA in healthy donors. Findings of the study overall: Generally TCR sequences proved uncommon, though certain public TCRs appeared in numerous donors. A later analysis found that most CMV-associated TCR beta chains appeared HLA-restricted. Cytomegalovirus-associated status was assigned to some 180 TCR beta chains.

The PCR made use of 60 Vbeta and 13 Jbeta primers. Sequenced by immunoSEQ multiplex PCR; TCRdb stores in-frame clones only, minus some. The sample shows 130,000 or so clones, roughly 70% of them seen only once. With 5 bases clipped from V and 0 bases from J, the junction kept 13 bases outside the gene matches. Per germline, CDR1 SGHVS and CDR2 FNYEAQ. The CDR3 extends over 17 amino acids. This clone was found a few times. Antigen unknown. The TCR was taken from a man younger than 35 in good health and CMV-seropositive. The chain employs TRBV7-6 and TRBJ2-7; 7 bases align to TRBD1. Sequencing was carried out using PBMCs. As DNA, the CDR3 is TGTGCCAGCAGCCCAGTCAGCCGACAGGGCTACTCCTACGAGCAGTACTTC. It is translated as CASSPVSRQGYSYEQYF.